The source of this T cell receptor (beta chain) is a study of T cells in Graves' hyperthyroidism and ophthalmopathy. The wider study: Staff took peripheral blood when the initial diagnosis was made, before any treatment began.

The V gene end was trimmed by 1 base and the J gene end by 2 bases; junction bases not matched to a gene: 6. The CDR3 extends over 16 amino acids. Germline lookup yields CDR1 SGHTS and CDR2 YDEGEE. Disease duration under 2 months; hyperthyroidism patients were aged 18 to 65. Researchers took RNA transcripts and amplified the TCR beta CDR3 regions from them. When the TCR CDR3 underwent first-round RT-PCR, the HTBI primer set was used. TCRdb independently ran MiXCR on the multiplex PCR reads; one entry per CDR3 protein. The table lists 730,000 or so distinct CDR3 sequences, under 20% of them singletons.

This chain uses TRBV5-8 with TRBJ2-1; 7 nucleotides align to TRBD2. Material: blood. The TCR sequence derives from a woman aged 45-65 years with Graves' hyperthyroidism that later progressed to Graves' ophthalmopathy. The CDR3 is CASSLSGEGPYNEQFF. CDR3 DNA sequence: TGTGCCAGCAGCTTGTCCGGGGAGGGCCCCTACAATGAGCAGTTCTTC.